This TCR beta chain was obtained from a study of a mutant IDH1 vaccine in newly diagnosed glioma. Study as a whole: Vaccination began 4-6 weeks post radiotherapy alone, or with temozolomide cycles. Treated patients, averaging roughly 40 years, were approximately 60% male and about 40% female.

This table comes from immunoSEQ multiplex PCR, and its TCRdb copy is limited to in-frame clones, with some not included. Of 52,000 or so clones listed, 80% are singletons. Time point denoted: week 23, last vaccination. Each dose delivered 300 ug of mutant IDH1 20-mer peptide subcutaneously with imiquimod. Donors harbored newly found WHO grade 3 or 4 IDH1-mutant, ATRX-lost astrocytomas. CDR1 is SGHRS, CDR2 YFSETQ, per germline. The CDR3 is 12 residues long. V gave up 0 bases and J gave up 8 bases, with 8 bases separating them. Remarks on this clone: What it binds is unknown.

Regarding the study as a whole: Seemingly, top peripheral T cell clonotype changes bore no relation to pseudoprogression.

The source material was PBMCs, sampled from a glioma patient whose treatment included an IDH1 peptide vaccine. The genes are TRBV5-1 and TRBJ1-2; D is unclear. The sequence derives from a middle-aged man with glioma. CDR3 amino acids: CASSLEQEGYTF. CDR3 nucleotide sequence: TGCGCCAGCAGCTTGGAGCAGGAAGGCTACACCTTC. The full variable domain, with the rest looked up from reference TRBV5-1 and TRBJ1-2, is KAGVTQTPRYLIKTRGQQVTLSCSPISGHRSVSWYQQTPGQGLQFLFEYFSETQRNKGNFPGRFSGRQFSNSRSEMNVSTLELGDSALYLCASSLEQEGYTFGSGTRLTVV.